Shown below are 20 T cell receptor beta chains from a single sample sequenced in a study of T-cell reconstitution after alpha-beta-depleted transplantation in children (dated by TCRdb to the mid-2010s). This specimen's treatment or condition label, interpreted: allogeneic hematopoietic cell transplantation with graft depleted of TCRalphabeta T cells and CD19 B cells. The library was built by means of PCR. Sequencing was performed on an Illumina HiSeq 2500. To normalize quantification of the TCRbeta repertoire, the TCR libraries were built with molecular barcoding that relied on unique molecular identifiers. The public sequencing data were trimmed at Q25 with fastp and processed into clonotypes with MiXCR by TCRdb, which kept only in-frame beta chains. Every CDR3 protein is listed once, alongside the most common genes and DNA of its rows. Counted in this sample were under 850,000 distinct CDR3 sequences; roughly 13% of them appeared once. 0.65% to 0.9% of the sample is taken by the ten largest.

The sequenced sample was PBMCs, obtained before TCRalphabeta/CD19-depleted stem cell transplant. Receptors were obtained from a girl aged 2 to 10 with congenital amegakaryocytic thrombocytopenia, due to receive a stem cell transplant.

This clonotype was seen repeatedly, ten times or more. This sequence joins TRBV7-9 and TRBJ1-1; no reliable D call. Trimming cost V 4 bases and J 0 bases, with 6 bases left between them. Looked up from germline, CDR1 is SEHNR and CDR2 is FQNEAQ (reference sequence). The CDR3 spans 13 residues. In nucleotides, the CDR3 is TGTGCCAGCAGCTCTAGACTGAACACTGAAGCTTTCTTT. This translates into CASSSRLNTEAFF.

In this sample, this clonotype turned up a few times. The rearrangement links TRBV20-1 to TRBJ2-2; unclear D gene. The CDR3 covers 15 residues. V was shortened by 0 bases and J by 0 bases, with 8 bases between the two germline ends. Germline values: CDR1 DFQATT, CDR2 SNEGSKA (reference sequence). The chain's CDR3 is CSARDSRTNTGELFF. The CDR3 bases are TGCAGTGCTAGAGATTCCCGTACGAACACCGGGGAGCTGTTTTTT.

This clonotype was counted ten times or more. CDR3 loop: CSVEGRQSMRAFF. DNA for the CDR3: TGCAGCGTAGAGGGACGGCAATCGATGCGAGCTTTCTTT. The genes are TRBV29-1 and TRBJ1-1, with D possibly matching TRBD1 (5 bases). The germline CDR1 and CDR2 sequences are SQVTM and ANQGSEA. The CDR3 has 13 residues. Trimming took off 6 bases at V and 10 bases at J, with 21 bases between the two ends.

This clonotype was detected many times. This rearrangement joins TRBV7-9 to TRBJ1-1, with unresolved D. In germline, CDR1 is SEHNR, CDR2 FQNEAQ (reference sequence). V dropped 3 bases and J dropped 1 base, with 15 bases sitting between them. There are 16 residues in the CDR3. CDR3 nucleotide sequence: TGTGCCAGCAGCTTCGGGTCCCAAACTCAGAACACTGAAGCTTTCTTT. Amino acids: CASSFGSQTQNTEAFF.

The rearrangement joins TRBV7-3 to TRBJ2-3; D unresolved. Germline V gene sequence: CDR1 SGHTA, CDR2 FQGTGA. V was trimmed by 1 base and J by 3 bases, leaving 11 bases between them. The CDR3 consists of 15 residues. Here the CDR3 reads CASSLIPRSTDTQYF. Written as DNA, the CDR3 is TGTGCCAGCAGCTTAATTCCGAGATCGACAGATACGCAGTATTTT.

The V and J genes are TRBV5-1 and TRBJ2-1, with a weak D call TRBD2 (6 bases). This CDR3 spans 17 amino acids. Trimming shortened V by 6 bases and J by 3 bases, and 22 bases separated the two germline ends. The germline V gene encodes CDR1 SGHRS and CDR2 YFSETQ. DNA for the CDR3: TGCGCCAGCACAAAAACGGGGCGGGGCAGCGACTACAATGAGCAGTTCTTC. This sequence encodes CASTKTGRGSDYNEQFF.

In its sample, this clonotype was seen many times. The CDR3 sequence is CASTPGPPSLIETQYF. In DNA form, the CDR3 reads TGTGCCAGCACCCCCGGCCCACCCTCTTTAATAGAGACCCAGTACTTC. This chain connects TRBV5-6 to TRBJ2-5, with D hard to call. Trimming shortened V by 6 bases and J by 4 bases, and 22 bases separated the two germline ends. The CDR3 extends over 16 amino acids. Germline V gene sequence: CDR1 SGHDT, CDR2 YYEEEE.

The sample holds many counts of this clonotype. This chain uses TRBV20-1 with TRBJ2-3; possibly TRBD2 for D (6 bases). CDR3 length: 13 residues. Between the trimmed V and J ends, which lost 7 bases and 0 bases, there was a span of 11 bases. Germline V gene lookup returns CDR1 DFQATT and CDR2 SNEGSKA (reference sequence). The CDR3 bases are TGCAGTGTGGGGAGCGGGAGCACAGATACGCAGTATTTT. The encoded protein is CSVGSGSTDTQYF.

A word on this clonotype: A much larger clone sits a single nucleotide away, making a read error possible. This sequence joins TRBV4-1 and TRBJ2-2; maybe TRBD2 (6 bases). V was clipped by 3 bases and J by 7 bases, with 12 bases between them. CDR3 length: 14 residues. CDR1 MGHRA and CDR2 YSYEKL come from the germline V gene. DNA of the CDR3: TGCGCCAGCAGCCACGGACTAACGGTCGGGGAGCTGTTTTTT. Translated: CASSHGLTVGELFF.

The J gene is TRBJ2-7, the V gene TRBV20-1, with a weak D call TRBD1 (6 bases). The CDR3 length is 15 residues. The germline V and J ends were trimmed by 1 base and 5 bases, with 18 bases remaining between them. Germline lookup yields CDR1 DFQATT and CDR2 SNEGSKA (reference sequence). The CDR3 sequence: CSARAPQGTNHEQYF. Written as DNA, the CDR3 is TGCAGTGCTAGAGCACCACAGGGAACAAACCACGAGCAGTACTTC.

This clonotype occurred many times. V gene TRBV20-1 combines with J gene TRBJ2-7; the D is unclear. Germline assignment: CDR1 DFQATT and CDR2 SNEGSKA (reference sequence). The CDR3 extends over 16 amino acids. The V end was cut by 4 bases, the J end by 2 bases, with 21 bases between. CDR3 region: CSATWAGSPDPYEQYF. The CDR3 bases are TGCAGTGCTACTTGGGCCGGTAGCCCGGACCCCTACGAGCAGTACTTC.

The chain has TRBV18 and TRBJ1-1, with unresolved D. The germline V and J ends were trimmed by 1 base and 2 bases, with 8 bases remaining between them. Per the germline V gene, CDR1 is KGHSH and CDR2 is LQKENI. CDR3 length equals 14 residues. CDR3 loop: CASSPRKDNTEAFF. The CDR3 DNA follows: TGTGCCAGCTCACCACGAAAAGATAACACTGAAGCTTTCTTT.

This clonotype occurred many times. The chain couples TRBV11-2 to TRBJ2-3, with 14 bases lining up with TRBD2. Germline CDR1 reads SGHAT; CDR2 reads FQNNGV. The CDR3 has 17 amino acids. The V gene end was trimmed by 7 bases and the J gene end by 3 bases; junction bases not matched to a gene: 9. The chain's CDR3 is CASILRGTSGRTDTQYF. CDR3 DNA: TGTGCCAGCATCCTAAGGGGGACTAGCGGGAGAACAGATACGCAGTATTTT.

In its sample, this clonotype was seen a few times. V and J are TRBV7-9 and TRBJ2-3; unclear D gene. The germline CDR1 and CDR2 sequences are SEHNR and FQNEAQ (reference sequence). V was shortened by 5 bases and J by 5 bases, with 8 bases between the two germline ends. This CDR3 contains 12 residues. The CDR3 region is CASSHDEDTQYF. In nucleotides, the CDR3 is TGTGCCAGCAGCCATGACGAAGATACGCAGTATTTT.

This clonotype was counted ten times or more. This rearrangement joins TRBV12-3 or TRBV12-4 to TRBJ1-1; D is uncertain. This CDR3 has 12 amino acids. Trimming removed 4 bases from V and 8 bases from J, with 11 bases in between. The CDR3 spells CASSSRGREAFF. DNA of the CDR3: TGTGCCAGCAGTTCCCGCGGCAGGGAAGCTTTCTTT.

On this clonotype itself: A junction boundary mismatches the germline segment, possibly from a read error. Written as DNA, the CDR3 is TGTGCCAGCAGCTTATATTCCGGGGAGCTGTCTTTT. Translating gives CASSLYSGELSF. The chain uses TRBV7-3 and TRBJ2-2; possibly TRBD2 for D (5 bases). Germline V gene data show CDR1 as SGHTA and CDR2 as FQGTGA. The CDR3 has 12 amino acids. Full variable domain (remainder filled in from reference TRBV7-3 and TRBJ2-2): GAGVSQTPSNKVTEKGKYVELRCDPISGHTALYWYRQSLGQGPEFLIYFQGTGAADDSGLPNDRFFAVRPEGSVSTLKIQRTERGDSAVYLCASSLYSGELSFGEGSRLTVL.

This clonotype was seen ten or more times. This sequence joins TRBV5-1 and TRBJ1-2; TRBD1 aligns across 8 bases. The CDR3 is 16 amino acids. CDR1 and CDR2 from the germline V gene are SGHRS and YFSETQ. Trimming took 0 bases from V and 8 from J; bases not matched to a gene: 12. The CDR3 loop reads CASSLVTLTGVKGYTF. The CDR3 DNA follows: TGCGCCAGCAGCTTGGTTACCCTGACAGGGGTTAAGGGCTACACCTTC. The complete variable domain, with remaining parts taken from reference TRBV5-1 and TRBJ1-2, reads KAGVTQTPRYLIKTRGQQVTLSCSPISGHRSVSWYQQTPGQGLQFLFEYFSETQRNKGNFPGRFSGRQFSNSRSEMNVSTLELGDSALYLCASSLVTLTGVKGYTFGSGTRLTVV.

This clonotype was found a few times. The chain has TRBV20-1 and TRBJ2-7; TRBD2 matches at 11 bases. The CDR3 is 15 amino acids. J lost 0 bases, V lost 6 bases, and 7 bases had no gene match. Germline V gene lookup returns CDR1 DFQATT and CDR2 SNEGSKA (reference sequence). CDR3 in DNA: TGCAGTGCCCGTAGCGGGAGGGCCCTCTCCTACGAGCAGTACTTC. Its translation: CSARSGRALSYEQYF.

The chain links TRBV7-2 to TRBJ2-3; the D gene is possibly TRBD2 (6 bases). The CDR3 covers 15 residues. V was shortened by 0 bases and J by 5 bases, with 12 bases between the two germline ends. Germline lookup yields CDR1 SGHTA and CDR2 FQGNSA. This CDR3 is CASSLASGVRDTQYF. For the CDR3, the DNA is TGTGCCAGCAGCTTAGCATCGGGAGTTCGAGATACGCAGTATTTT.

This clonotype was counted only a few times. V gene TRBV20-1 combines with J gene TRBJ1-4; weak D call: TRBD1 (6 bases). The CDR3 contains 13 residues. Trimming shortened V by 4 bases and J by 6 bases, and 12 bases separated the two germline ends. Germline-derived CDR1 and CDR2 are DFQATT and SNEGSKA (reference sequence). CDR3 in amino acids: CSAIPTGYEKLFF. The CDR3 nucleotides are TGCAGTGCTATCCCTACAGGGTATGAAAAACTGTTTTTT.